This TCR beta chain is from a study of technical replicates of blood from a few donors. Trimming removed 2 bases from V and 5 bases from J, with 4 bases in between. This CDR3 region has 11 residues. Germline-derived CDR1 and CDR2 are MNHEY and SVGAGI. Method: immunoSEQ multiplex PCR; TCRdb's copy keeps in-frame clones and lacks some. This sample has around 60,000 clones, with less than 90% found just once. The chain couples TRBV6-5 to TRBJ2-7; no clear D gene. This receptor was taken from a human donor in good health. Some clones in this sample may be carry-over from other donors' samples. The sample consisted of PBMCs. DNA for the CDR3: TGTGCCAGCAGTTACGACAACGAGCAGTACTTC. Its translation: CASSYDNEQYF.